Each of the 5 T cell receptor beta chains below was sequenced from the same sample in a study of blood T cell repertoires in COVID-19. The repertoire was sequenced with immunoSEQ multiplex PCR; TCRdb's copy has only in-frame clones and lacks some. The sample contains about 44,000 clones, about nine tenths of which appear only once. The specimen sequenced was peripheral blood. The receptors were gathered from a woman aged 80 or over in a cohort sampled during active or convalescent COVID-19.

V and J are TRBV5-1 and TRBJ2-3, with D possibly matching TRBD1 (6 bases). Germline lookup yields CDR1 SGHRS and CDR2 YFSETQ. The CDR3 loop spans 16 amino acids. Between the trimmed V and J ends, which lost 0 bases and 5 bases, there was a span of 16 bases. CDR3 protein: CASSLEGTLRGDTQYF. The CDR3 nucleotides read TGCGCCAGCAGCTTGGAAGGGACACTAAGAGGAGATACGCAGTATTTT.

This clone has only one observation. V and J are TRBV30 and TRBJ2-1; D is ambiguous. The germline gives CDR1 GTSNPN, CDR2 SVGIG (reference sequence). This CDR3 is 13 amino acids long. V lost 5 bases to trimming and J lost 3 bases, with 11 bases between them. The CDR3 here is CAWGRTVYNEQFF. Written as DNA, the CDR3 is TGTGCCTGGGGGCGCACAGTCTACAATGAGCAGTTCTTC.

The rearrangement joins TRBV12-3 or TRBV12-4 to TRBJ1-2; unclear D gene. V shed 2 bases and J shed 4 bases, with 8 bases lying between them. The CDR3 spans 13 residues. The CDR3 DNA follows: TGTGCCAGCAGTTTACACTTTAGCTATGGCTACACCTTC. Translated: CASSLHFSYGYTF.

This clone was counted a single time. In nucleotides, the CDR3 is TGTGCCATCAGTGCTGGCGGGGCACCGGAGGCTTTCTTT. It encodes CAISAGGAPEAFF. This chain uses TRBV10-3 with TRBJ1-1; D is perhaps TRBD1 (5 bases). The CDR3 is made up of 13 amino acids. Germline assignment: CDR1 ENHRY and CDR2 SYGVKD. Deletions cut 4 bases from V and 11 bases from J, with 17 bases between.

The V gene is TRBV27, the J gene TRBJ2-3, with 8 bases fitting TRBD2. Germline-derived CDR1 and CDR2 are MNHEY and SMNVEV (reference sequence). The CDR3 sequence is 15 residues long. Germline trimming cut 5 bases from V and 4 bases from J; bases unmatched to any gene: 8. CDR3 coding DNA: TGTGCCAGCAGTCTGGGACTAGGTTTTCCAGATACGCAGTATTTT. It specifies CASSLGLGFPDTQYF.